The source of this T cell receptor beta chain is a study of T-cell reconstitution after alpha-beta-depleted transplantation in children. Study outcomes and limitations: The main origin of T-cell counts and diversity one year after transplant was newly produced T cells. It was reported that alpha-beta T cells came from several hundred expanded graft clones (about two months after transplant). The study traced high day-60 TCRbeta diversity in some patients to surviving recipient T cells and thymic progenitors.

Notes on this clonotype: What it binds is unknown.

CDR1 and CDR2 from the germline V gene are MDHEN and SYDVKM. V lost 3 bases, J lost 5 bases, and 9 bases stayed unmatched. The CDR3 covers 16 residues. It was with unique molecular identifiers that the TCRbeta library was prepared. One entry per CDR3 protein results from TCRdb running MiXCR on the PCR reads. The sample carries some 600,000 distinct CDR3 sequences, around 13% recorded once. This receptor was identified in a male patient aged 10-17 years who had a stem cell transplant for acute myeloid leukemia, so the T cells may come from the graft donor. This chain uses TRBV28 with TRBJ2-5; 10 nucleotides agree with TRBD2. Sequencing used PBMCs, mostly from graft donor cells, obtained 360 days after TCRalphabeta/CD19-depleted stem cell transplant. CDR3 bases: TGTGCCAGCAGTTTCGGTCTAGCGGGGGTCCGGGAGACCCAGTACTTC. It encodes CASSFGLAGVRETQYF.